This T cell receptor beta chain derives from a study of blood T cell repertoires in COVID-19. Turning to the study itself: Specimens from acute and convalescent COVID-19 originated in the United States, Italy and Spain. In each case, the material was cDNA or gDNA derived from T cells, B-cell-depleted T cells, or PBMCs.

In the original workflow: Nucleated cell number was recorded as an estimate derived from reference gene primer amplification. Only in-frame clones appear in the TCRdb table, and some are missing; sequencing was by immunoSEQ multiplex PCR. Clone size and the V and J calls come from that table; the DNA yielded D and trimming. Of roughly 100,000 clones detected, roughly 84% appear once; the ten largest clones hold 10% to 15%. V was cut by 6 bases and J by 1 base, with 16 bases left in between. CDR1 SGHKS and CDR2 YYEKEE come from the germline V gene (reference sequence). CDR3 size: 15 residues. The clonotype comes from a human donor in a cohort sampled during active or convalescent COVID-19. The sequenced sample was peripheral blood. The rearrangement uses TRBV5-5 and TRBJ1-1; D not certain. The CDR3 loop reads CASTMNILPNTEAFF. The CDR3 nucleotides read TGTGCCAGCACCATGAACATTCTCCCGAACACTGAAGCTTTCTTT.